This T cell receptor beta chain comes out of a study of shared clonotypes between healthy human individuals. About this clone: Its antigen is not identified.

V shed 4 bases and J 4 bases; nucleotides not matched to a gene: 7. The CDR3 covers 17 residues. CDR1 is WNHNN and CDR2 is SYGVQD in the germline V gene (reference sequence). Study-wide points: Across a few donors, naive CD4 shared around 5.4%, naive CD8 around 3.8%, memory CD4 roughly 2.3%, memory CD8 0.4%.

Profiling relied on immunoSEQ multiplex PCR, and the TCRdb table lists in-frame clones only, not all of them. Found here are 2 million to 2.5 million clones, approximately 93% of them singletons; the top ten hold approximately 0.4%. This TCR was recovered from a man aged 18 to 29 in good health. Some clones in this sample may be carry-over from other donors' samples. The chain joins TRBV10-1 to TRBJ2-2, with 12 bases that match TRBD2. Sequenced sample: naive CD4+ T cells from PBMCs. Stated subset: CD45RA+ positively selected. CDR3 sequence: CASSGLAGGQGTGELFF. Here the CDR3 DNA reads TGCGCCAGCAGTGGGCTAGCGGGAGGGCAGGGCACCGGGGAGCTGTTTTTT.